This T cell receptor beta chain appears in the sequencing data of a study of cytomegalovirus exposure and HLA in healthy donors. Study-wide context: The platform used for the roughly 130 validation repertoires matched that of the 500 to 850 first-cohort repertoires, a later analysis reported. Findings of the study overall: A few chains tied to CMV proved CMV antigen-specific in vitro. The study found most TCR sequences rare, yet found some public TCRs in many donors.

TCRdb's table, derived via immunoSEQ multiplex PCR, lists solely in-frame clones and lacks some. Found here are around 65,000 clones, over 90% of them singletons; the top ten hold roughly 5.2%. The donors were members of the validation cohort, which comprised about 130 subjects and was separate from the first cohort of fewer than 700 subjects. Points on this clone: No antigen is known for it.

V dropped 4 bases and J dropped 1 base, with 15 bases sitting between them. Germline lookup yields CDR1 MDHEN and CDR2 SYDVKM. The CDR3 is 16 residues long. The specimen was PBMCs. This TCR derives from a man aged 18 to 30 in good health and CMV-seropositive. The rearrangement uses TRBV28 and TRBJ2-3; D possibly corresponds to TRBD1 (7 bases). Here the CDR3 DNA reads TGTGCCAGCAGTTCCTGGAGGGGGCAGGGCACAGATACGCAGTATTTT. Its protein product is CASSSWRGQGTDTQYF. The full variable domain, rest sourced from reference TRBV28 and TRBJ2-3, is DVKVTQSSRYLVKRTGEKVFLECVQDMDHENMFWYRQDPGLGLRLIYFSYDVKMKEKGDIPEGYSVSREKKERFSLILESASTNQTSMYLCASSSWRGQGTDTQYFGPGTRLTVL.